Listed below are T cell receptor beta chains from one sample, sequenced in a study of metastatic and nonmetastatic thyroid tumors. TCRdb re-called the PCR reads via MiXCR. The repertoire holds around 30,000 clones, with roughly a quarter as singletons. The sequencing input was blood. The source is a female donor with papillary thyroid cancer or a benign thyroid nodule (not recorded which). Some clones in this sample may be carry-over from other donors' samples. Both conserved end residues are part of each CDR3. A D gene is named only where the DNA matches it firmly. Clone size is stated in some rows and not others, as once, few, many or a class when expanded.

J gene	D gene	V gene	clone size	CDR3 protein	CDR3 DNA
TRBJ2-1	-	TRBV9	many	CASSVDPPGLVHNEQFF	TGTGCCAGCAGCGTAGACCCCCCGGGGCTCGTACACAATGAGCAGTTCTTC
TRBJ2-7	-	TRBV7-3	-	CASSLSRDGEQYF	TGTGCCAGCAGCTTATCTCGGGACGGCGAGCAGTACTTC
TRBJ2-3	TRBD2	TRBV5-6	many	CASSPLAGLNPDTQYF	TGTGCCAGCAGCCCATTAGCGGGCCTGAATCCGGATACGCAGTATTTT
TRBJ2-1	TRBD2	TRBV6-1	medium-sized	CASSGSGGGDYNEQFF	TGTGCCAGCAGTGGTTCCGGTGGGGGGGACTACAATGAGCAGTTCTTC
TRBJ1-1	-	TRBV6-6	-	CAISYSIRGNTEAFF	TGTGCCATCAGTTACTCGATTCGGGGGAACACTGAAGCTTTCTTT
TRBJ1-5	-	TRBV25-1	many	CASSTGTFNQPQHF	TGTGCCAGCAGTACAGGGACCTTCAATCAGCCCCAGCATTTT
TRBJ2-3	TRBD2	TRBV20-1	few	CSASTQTSVSWRADTQYF	TGCAGTGCTAGTACTCAGACTAGCGTGAGTTGGCGGGCAGATACGCAGTATTTT
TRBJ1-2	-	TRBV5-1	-	CASSPPRSGYLDYGYTF	TGCGCCAGCAGCCCCCCGAGGTCTGGTTATCTTGACTATGGCTACACCTTC
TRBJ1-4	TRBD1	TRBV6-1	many	CASRRQGVSSVEKLFF	TGTGCCAGCAGGCGACAGGGAGTTTCATCAGTGGAAAAACTGTTTTTT
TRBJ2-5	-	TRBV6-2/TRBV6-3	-	CAIIDETQYF	TGTGCCATAATTGACGAGACCCAGTACTTC
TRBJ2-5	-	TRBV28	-	CASSEAAETQYF	TGTGCAAGCAGTGAAGCGGCGGAGACCCAGTACTTC
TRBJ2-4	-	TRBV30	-	CSWSVRSTPAINIQYF	TGTTCCTGGAGTGTACGAAGTACACCCGCCATAAACATTCAGTACTTC
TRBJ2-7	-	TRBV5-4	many	CASSLSKPSASREQYF	TGTGCCAGCAGCTTGTCCAAGCCCTCGGCGTCTCGGGAGCAGTACTTC
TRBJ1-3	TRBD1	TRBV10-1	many	CASSPSTGASTIYF	TGCGCCAGCAGCCCCTCGACAGGGGCGAGTACCATATATTTT
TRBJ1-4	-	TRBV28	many	CASSLNRAEKLFF	TGTGCCAGCAGTTTAAACAGGGCTGAAAAACTGTTTTTT
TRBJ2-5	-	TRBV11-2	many	CASSLVSQETQYF	TGTGCCAGCAGCTTAGTTAGCCAAGAGACCCAGTACTTC
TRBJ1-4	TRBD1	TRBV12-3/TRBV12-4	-	CASSSFGTGEEKLFF	TGTGCCAGCAGTTCTTTCGGGACAGGGGAAGAGAAACTGTTTTTT
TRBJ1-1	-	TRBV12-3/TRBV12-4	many	CASTLTKRNTEAFF	TGTGCCAGCACTCTGACAAAGAGGAACACTGAAGCTTTCTTT
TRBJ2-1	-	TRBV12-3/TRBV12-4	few	CASSPMNEQFF	TGTGCCAGCAGCCCCATGAATGAGCAGTTCTTC
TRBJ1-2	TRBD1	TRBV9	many	CASSVSTGHGYTF	TGTGCCAGCAGCGTATCGACAGGGCATGGCTACACCTTC
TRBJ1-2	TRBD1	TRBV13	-	CASSPRGDRGNYGYTF	TGTGCCAGCAGCCCCCGGGGGGACAGGGGTAACTATGGCTACACCTTC
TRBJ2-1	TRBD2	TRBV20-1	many	CSAPNHRTSGVYNEQFF	TGCAGTGCCCCAAACCATCGGACTAGCGGGGTTTACAATGAGCAGTTCTTC
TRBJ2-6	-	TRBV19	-	CASSISAFPGSNVLTF	TGTGCCAGTAGTATATCCGCGTTTCCGGGGTCCAACGTCCTGACTTTC
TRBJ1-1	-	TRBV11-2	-	CAVSASQGIDTEAFF	TGTGCCGTCAGCGCCTCACAGGGCATAGACACTGAAGCTTTCTTT
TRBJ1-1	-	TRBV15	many	CATSRDRGTEAFF	TGTGCCACCAGCAGAGATCGCGGCACTGAAGCTTTCTTT
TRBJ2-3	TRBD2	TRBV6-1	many	CASGTSGGDTQYF	TGTGCCAGCGGGACTAGCGGAGGGGATACGCAGTATTTT
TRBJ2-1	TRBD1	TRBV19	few	CATRDRGDEQFF	TGTGCCACCCGGGACAGGGGCGATGAGCAGTTCTTC
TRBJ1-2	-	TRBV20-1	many	CSVTANYGYTF	TGCAGTGTGACAGCTAACTATGGCTACACCTTC
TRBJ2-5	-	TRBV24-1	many	CATSAVGDPDSKKTQYF	TGTGCCACCAGTGCCGTGGGGGACCCGGACAGCAAGAAGACCCAGTACTTC
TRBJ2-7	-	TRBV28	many	CASSFQGVVKQYF	TGTGCCAGCAGTTTCCAGGGAGTGGTTAAGCAGTACTTC
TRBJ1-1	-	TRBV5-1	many	CASSLVGGGTNTEAFF	TGCGCCAGCAGCTTGGTGGGGGGCGGCACGAACACTGAAGCTTTCTTT
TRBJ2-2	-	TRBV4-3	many	CASSQELAERSGELFF	TGCGCCAGCAGCCAAGAACTGGCCGAACGGAGCGGGGAGCTGTTTTTT
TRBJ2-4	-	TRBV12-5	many	CASGSGRNIQYF	TGTGCTAGTGGATCTGGACGAAACATTCAGTACTTC
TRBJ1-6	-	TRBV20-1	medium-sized	CSARDLSLGDNSPLHF	TGCAGTGCTAGAGACCTTTCTCTCGGCGATAATTCACCCCTCCACTTT
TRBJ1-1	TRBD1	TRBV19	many	CASTYRDRRYTEAFF	TGTGCCAGTACCTACCGGGACAGAAGGTACACTGAAGCTTTCTTT
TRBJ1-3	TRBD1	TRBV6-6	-	CASSYSLQGVGNTIYF	TGTGCCAGCAGTTATTCCCTCCAGGGGGTGGGAAACACCATATATTTT
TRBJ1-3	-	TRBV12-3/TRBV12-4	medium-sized	CASKAGQSLSGNTIYF	TGTGCCAGCAAGGCGGGACAAAGCCTTTCTGGAAACACCATATATTTT
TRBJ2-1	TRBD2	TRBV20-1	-	CSSGLAGGGISYNEQFF	TGCAGTTCGGGACTAGCGGGAGGAGGAATCTCCTACAATGAGCAGTTCTTC
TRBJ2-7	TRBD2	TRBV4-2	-	CASSPRSSGSEQYF	TGTGCCAGCAGCCCCCGTTCTAGCGGGAGCGAGCAGTACTTC